The 5 T cell receptor beta chains below all came from one sample that was sequenced in a study of identical twins. TCRdb re-derived calls from the 5' RACE reads in MiXCR, one entry per CDR3 protein. The sample lists roughly 690,000 distinct CDR3 sequences; about 20% were seen once. The data also belong to a second study, concerning T cells expressing NK-cell markers.

Sequenced sample: PBMCs. These receptors were obtained from a woman younger than 30 in good health.

The chain links TRBV29-1 to TRBJ2-7; 7 bases line up with TRBD2. Germline trimming cut 0 bases from V and 0 bases from J; bases unmatched to any gene: 14. The CDR3 runs to 18 residues. The germline gives CDR1 SQVTM, CDR2 ANQGSEA. The CDR3 region has the DNA TGCAGCGTTGAAGAACGGTTTGCGACTAGCAGGAGCTCCTACGAGCAGTACTTC. Protein: CSVEERFATSRSSYEQYF.

This clonotype was picked up a small number of times. This sequence joins TRBV20-1 and TRBJ2-1; no reliable D call. Trimming took 5 bases from V and 2 from J, leaving 4 bases between them. Germline V gives CDR1 DFQATT, CDR2 SNEGSKA (reference sequence). This CDR3 is 11 amino acids long. The CDR3 reads CSASTYNEQFF. The DNA of the CDR3 is TGCAGTGCTTCGACCTACAATGAGCAGTTCTTC.

The V gene is TRBV29-1, the J gene TRBJ2-1; possibly TRBD1 or TRBD2 for D (5 bases each). Deletions cut 6 bases from V and 8 bases from J, with 11 bases between. CDR3 length: 11 amino acids. The germline CDR1 and CDR2 sequences are SQVTM and ANQGSEA. For the CDR3, the DNA is TGCAGCGTCGTCAGAGGGGATGAGCAGTTCTTC. It yields the protein CSVVRGDEQFF.

This clonotype was counted ten times or more. The chain is built from TRBV12-3 or TRBV12-4 and TRBJ2-2, with 9 bases lining up with TRBD2. The CDR3 length is 15 residues. The trim removed 5 bases at V and 5 bases at J, leaving 6 bases unmatched. The CDR3 sequence is CASSPSGRRTGELFF. DNA for the CDR3: TGTGCCAGCAGTCCCAGCGGGAGGAGAACCGGGGAGCTGTTTTTT.

This clonotype has only a few counts. The V gene is TRBV9, the J gene TRBJ2-7; 12 nucleotides align to TRBD2. CDR3 length: 15 residues. The V gene's germline CDR1 is SGDLS and CDR2 YYNGEE. V lost 4 bases, J lost 7 bases, and 9 bases stayed unmatched. DNA of the CDR3: TGTGCCAGCAGCCCTACTAGCGGGGGGTGGGAAGAGCAGTACTTC. Translating it yields CASSPTSGGWEEQYF.